This TCR beta chain was retrieved from a study of preoperative IRX-2 immunotherapy in early breast cancer. Sequencing was performed with immunoSEQ multiplex PCR; in TCRdb, only in-frame clones are kept and a portion is missing. This table holds more than 550 clones, around 66% found once. The CDR3 consists of 15 residues. CDR1 is ENHRY and CDR2 is SYGVKD in the germline V gene. Trimming removed 2 bases from V and 0 bases from J, with 10 bases in between. Treatment: preoperative locoregional IRX-2 cytokine immunotherapy. V usage is TRBV10-3 and J usage is TRBJ1-1, with TRBD1 as a possible D gene (5 bases). This TCR was recovered from a human donor with breast cancer. This material consisted of lymph node tissue, taken before IRX-2 immunotherapy. The CDR3 spells CAISERGTVNTEAFF. CDR3 bases: TGTGCCATCAGTGAGCGAGGGACGGTGAACACTGAAGCTTTCTTT.